This note documents a single TCR beta chain sequence. It has no known antigen specificity. No base qualities exist here, and no much larger clone lies one base off it. The cohort comprised around 700 healthy bone marrow donors. All cohort members were sampled while nominally healthy, although unrecorded immune exposures were likely present. The donor tested CMV seropositive and was one of the 289 seropositive cohort members. Each donor provided a peripheral blood sample, and peripheral blood mononuclear cells were used for TCR beta sequencing. Genomic DNA was extracted from the blood cell samples with the Qiagen DNeasy Blood Extraction Kit. In the germline V gene, CDR1 corresponds to KGHSH and CDR2 to LQKENI. From its cysteine to its phenylalanine, the CDR3 spans 14 amino acids. The only DNA kept is the CDR3, 42 bases in frame from the first base. V is reduced by 0 bases and J by 0 bases, leaving a spacing of 4 bases between them.

The data belong to a study of cytomegalovirus exposure and HLA in healthy donors (TCRdb year 2017). About the investigation overall: In an earlier analysis of some 550 of the donors, approximately 260 Gb of sequence data and some 120 million unique TCR beta sequences from about 179 million T cells were reported. An early release that covered around 590 HLA-typed donors contained approximately 290 gigabases of sequencing data and approximately 85 million unique TCR sequences. Among the roughly 410 genotyped donors, around 81% belonged to the genetic ancestry cluster associated with self-reported Caucasian donors. The study was designed to test whether signatures of past pathogen exposure could be identified by cataloging public T cell receptors. The study used immunosequencing to profile the T cell repertoires of approximately 640 subjects and linked those repertoires to cytomegalovirus serostatus. Along with the roughly 670-subject first cohort, a separate validation cohort of some 130 different subjects was used. The study combined high-throughput TCR immunosequencing, statistical association of individual TCRs with disease status, and machine learning to predict cytomegalovirus infection status. A later analysis re-analyzed previously published TCR beta repertoires from about 730 donors and added high-resolution HLA genotyping to study TCR occurrence patterns. Rather than using new phenotypic data, the later analysis identified candidate immune exposures from TCR beta sequences and from how often those sequences occurred across donors. An earlier analysis of 587 of the donors used high-throughput TCR beta sequencing to judge whether each TCR beta V gene segment behaved as functional or pseudogenic. Donor age, sex, ethnicity and CMV serostatus were compiled together with the repertoire data. A later genetic analysis took genome-wide SNP genotypes for about 55% of the roughly 700 donors and used that subset as a discovery cohort. All discovery cohort repertoires had been generated on a single sequencing platform. Class I and class II HLA loci were covered by the typing at four-digit resolution. The number of typed donors differed by locus: roughly 629-640 for A, B, C, DRB1 and DQB1; 522 for DQA1; 600 to 610 for DPA1; and around 450 for DPB1. Because of strong linkage in the cohort, a handful of DR-DQ haplotypes were treated as single units for association and clustering. On average, roughly 240,000 unique TCR beta nucleotide sequences were sequenced per donor among 300 to 500 genotyped donors of the cohort, with about 19% of those sequences being non-productive. Broad study findings and their caveats: Because HLA typing was unavailable for some donors at each locus, only the typed subset was used in association tests. Immune exposure information for the cohort was limited to CMV serostatus. Three of the identified cytomegalovirus-associated TCR beta chains were confirmed in vitro to be specific for cytomegalovirus antigens. A cluster of highly shared sequence variants was judged likely to be a technical artifact of the sequencing pipeline. In a later analysis, the rate of TCR association differed among HLA loci, with DRB1 alleles having the most associated TCRs and HLA-C alleles having the fewest. Compared with equally common non-associated chains, HLA-associated TCR beta chains in a later analysis were more clonally expanded and had lower generation probabilities. Specific HLA alleles were associated with 15,000 to 20,000 TCR beta sequences at a false discovery rate of 0.05 in a later analysis. A further reported finding was that TCR beta sequences accurately predicted the HLA-A and HLA-B alleles for most subjects in the first cohort. In both the original and validation cohorts, the classifier was reported to diagnose cytomegalovirus status with high specificity and sensitivity. Broadly in line with IMGT annotations, most TCR beta V segments showed up in productive rearrangements about 87% or about 30% of the time in an earlier analysis of approximately 640 of the donors. An association between a missense DCLRE1C variant and V-gene and J-gene trimming of TCR beta chains was found in a later genetic analysis and replicated in an independent cohort. The study gave a list of about 160 TCR beta chains associated with cytomegalovirus. Compared with the roughly 710-donor mean, donors in an Asian-associated ancestry cluster had fewer N-insertions in productive TCRs, according to a later genetic analysis. Linkage disequilibrium might explain the correlated functional status among segregating V segments, but an unknown experimental factor could not be ruled out. It was suggested by the authors that the approach could potentially be generalized to other disease states and immunological phenotypes. Strong co-occurrence of HLA alleles, especially DR and DQ, made assigning TCR associations to individual alleles difficult. Because counts were too low, under 20 rarely observed V segments, including chromosome 9 orphons, were left out of the earlier analysis of approximately 500 of the donors. While some public TCRs were present in many individuals, most TCR sequences turned up only very rarely across donors. Only TCR beta chains were sequenced in this cohort, and the absence of alpha or paired-chain data limited detectable features. Sequencing depth was assumed to be roughly uniform across donors in the presence/absence analyses, though that assumption may not hold. Several of the top co-occurrence clusters appeared to be linked to parvovirus B19, influenza, CMV and Epstein-Barr virus, according to a later analysis. In a later analysis, most CMV-associated TCR beta chains were found to appear HLA-restricted, with HLA associations seemingly driven largely by CMV exposure. The 87-base-pair reads could not distinguish some IMGT-functional V segments, including TRBV6-2 and TRBV6-3, so those segments were excluded.

The method behind the library was the immunoSEQ multiplex PCR assay. For the multiplex PCR, a mixture combining 60 forward primers for TCR Vbeta segments and 13 reverse primers for TCR Jbeta segments was used. A multiplex PCR assay on genomic DNA amplified the CDR3 region of rearranged TCR beta genes. The Illumina HiSeq System was used to sequence the amplified TCR beta libraries as 87-base-pair reads. The original pipeline was this. A later analysis tallied roughly 76 million unique TCR beta chains across the 660 or so repertoires, and approximately 12 million of those chains were shared by two or more donors. Raw reads were error-corrected and collapsed into unique sequences with a nearest-neighbor algorithm that merged closely related sequences to remove PCR and sequencing errors. Alignment of CDR3 sequences to IMGT reference sequences was used to assign V, D and J gene segments. For a sequence to be retained, at least a six-nucleotide match to both a V gene segment and a J gene segment was required. Rearrangements were called productive when the CDR3 lacked stop codons and stayed in frame with V and J; all others were non-productive. Following IMGT convention, CDR3 was defined as the stretch from the second conserved V-encoded cysteine to the conserved J-encoded phenylalanine. Sequences without an unambiguous match to a single V gene segment were excluded from the earlier analysis of about 600 of the donors. In an earlier analysis of some 590 of the donors, V segments were called functional above 56.7% productive rearrangements and were called segregating when the between-donor standard deviation exceeded 5%. To diagnose cytomegalovirus status from the catalog of TCR beta chain sequences, a statistical classification framework was built. In a later analysis, V and J genes were assigned by comparing TCR nucleotide sequences against IMGT/GENE-DB human TR gene sequences. A later analysis assigned CDR3 sequences and most-parsimonious VDJ recombination scenarios with the TCRdist pipeline. A later analysis defined each TCR beta chain by its CDR3 amino acid sequence plus V-gene family, and excluded reads lacking a unique V-gene family. As a way to deal with suspected cross-contamination and a sequencing artifact, a later analysis dropped more than 500 nucleotide sequences that were highly shared and had low generation probability. In a later analysis, a clonal expansion index for each public chain was calculated from normalized within-repertoire ranks of inferred template counts. A later analysis computed generation probabilities with a VDJ recombination model fitted to out-of-frame rearrangements, and checked the results against IGoR. In a later analysis, TCR-TCR, TCR-HLA and TCR-CMV co-occurrence was scored with hypergeometric tests, and a repertoire-size bias correction was applied to TCR pairs. A later analysis estimated false discovery rates by permuting HLA or CMV assignments 20 times. In a later analysis, co-occurring TCRs were grouped using DBSCAN, and TCRdist sequence similarity was added for clustering within HLA-allele-positive subsets. Repertoires with fewer than 30,000 or more than 120,000 public chains were left out of co-occurrence clustering, as were about 5 repertoires with anomalous nucleotide sharing. TCRdb provides this immuneACCESS table in a form limited to in-frame rearrangements. Some clones are lacking; in checked studies, under half of them reflect an unresolved V gene, and why the rest are absent is not known. V and J calls and clone size are as listed in that table; D and trimming were resolved from the DNA. In this sample the table shows 75,000 to 95,000 clones, just under 85% of which occur a single time. 5.6% of the sample is in the top ten clones.

In this chain, TRBV18 is recombined with TRBJ2-3; the D gene cannot be resolved reliably. The origin of this receptor is a woman aged 18-29 years in good health and CMV-seropositive. Material: PBMCs. CDR3 reads: CASSPPQSTDTQYF. The DNA sequence is given as TGTGCCAGCTCACCACCTCAGAGCACAGATACGCAGTATTTT.